The rows below give T cell receptor beta chains drawn from one sample of a study of cytomegalovirus exposure and HLA in healthy donors. Libraries were prepared by immunoSEQ multiplex PCR; TCRdb keeps only in-frame clonotypes and omits some of them. The sample has 200,000 to 300,000 clones, approximately 84% seen once. Material: PBMCs. These receptors came from a woman between 40 and 50 years old in good health and CMV-seropositive. Both conserved end residues are part of each CDR3. Each record gives: clone size, J gene, D gene, V gene, CDR3 protein, CDR3 DNA. A D gene is named only where the DNA matches it firmly. Rows give clone size only sometimes, using once, few, many, or a class for an expanded clone.

clone size: few
J gene: TRBJ2-2
D gene: -
V gene: TRBV5-1
CDR3 protein: CASSGGTGELFF
CDR3 DNA: TGCGCCAGCAGCGGAGGGACCGGGGAGCTGTTTTTT

clone size: few
J gene: TRBJ1-2
D gene: TRBD1
V gene: TRBV19
CDR3 protein: CASSTGTGYVVVGYTF
CDR3 DNA: TGTGCCAGTAGTACCGGGACAGGGTATGTGGTCGTCGGCTACACCTTC

clone size: -
J gene: TRBJ2-3
D gene: TRBD2
V gene: TRBV7-2
CDR3 protein: CASSLGGGLGLKDTQYF
CDR3 DNA: TGTGCCAGCAGCTTAGGGGGGGGACTAGGGCTGAAGGATACGCAGTATTTT

clone size: few
J gene: TRBJ1-3
D gene: -
V gene: TRBV6-1
CDR3 protein: CASSSNGGNTIYF
CDR3 DNA: TGTGCCAGCAGCTCGAACGGTGGAAACACCATATATTTT

clone size: -
J gene: TRBJ2-1
D gene: TRBD2
V gene: TRBV30
CDR3 protein: CAWSEGLINEQFF
CDR3 DNA: TGTGCCTGGAGTGAGGGACTAATCAATGAGCAGTTCTTC

clone size: -
J gene: TRBJ2-1
D gene: TRBD2
V gene: TRBV11-2
CDR3 protein: CASSLDPAGGHNEQFF
CDR3 DNA: TGTGCCAGCAGCTTAGACCCAGCGGGAGGACACAATGAGCAGTTCTTC

clone size: -
J gene: TRBJ2-3
D gene: TRBD2
V gene: TRBV2
CDR3 protein: CASSGGDYRGTDTQYF
CDR3 DNA: TGTGCCAGCAGTGGGGGGGACTACCGAGGCACAGATACGCAGTATTTT

clone size: -
J gene: TRBJ1-1
D gene: -
V gene: TRBV9
CDR3 protein: CASSVGSVHTEAFF
CDR3 DNA: TGTGCCAGCAGCGTAGGGTCAGTACACACTGAAGCTTTCTTT

clone size: -
J gene: TRBJ1-1
D gene: -
V gene: TRBV19
CDR3 protein: CASTSFVAEAFF
CDR3 DNA: TGTGCCAGTACCTCATTTGTAGCTGAAGCTTTCTTT

clone size: once
J gene: TRBJ2-6
D gene: -
V gene: TRBV30
CDR3 protein: CAWRIAGANGLTF
CDR3 DNA: TGTGCCTGGAGAATAGCTGGGGCCAACGGCCTGACTTTC

clone size: -
J gene: TRBJ2-1
D gene: -
V gene: TRBV28
CDR3 protein: CASSGAPPLDEQFF
CDR3 DNA: TGTGCCAGCAGTGGAGCTCCCCCGTTGGATGAGCAGTTCTTC

clone size: once
J gene: TRBJ2-7
D gene: TRBD1
V gene: TRBV7-2
CDR3 protein: CASSLEGTGGHEQYF
CDR3 DNA: TGTGCCAGCAGCTTAGAGGGGACAGGGGGCCACGAGCAGTACTTC

clone size: -
J gene: TRBJ2-7
D gene: TRBD2
V gene: TRBV7-2
CDR3 protein: CASSLVAGVDYEQYF
CDR3 DNA: TGTGCCAGCAGCTTAGTCGCGGGAGTCGACTACGAGCAGTACTTC

clone size: -
J gene: TRBJ2-7
D gene: -
V gene: TRBV15
CDR3 protein: CATSRESDSSYEQYF
CDR3 DNA: TGTGCCACCAGCAGAGAGAGCGACAGCTCCTACGAGCAGTACTTC

clone size: once
J gene: TRBJ2-1
D gene: TRBD2
V gene: TRBV9
CDR3 protein: CASSETGTSSDEQFF
CDR3 DNA: TGTGCCAGCAGCGAGACCGGGACTAGCTCGGATGAGCAGTTCTTC

clone size: -
J gene: TRBJ2-7
D gene: -
V gene: TRBV10-3
CDR3 protein: CAIGTAGTGQYF
CDR3 DNA: TGTGCCATCGGGACGGCGGGGACGGGGCAGTACTTC

clone size: -
J gene: TRBJ2-3
D gene: TRBD1
V gene: TRBV27
CDR3 protein: CASTRGQGYTDTQYF
CDR3 DNA: TGTGCCAGCACCCGGGGACAGGGGTACACAGATACGCAGTATTTT

clone size: once
J gene: TRBJ1-4
D gene: -
V gene: TRBV6-5
CDR3 protein: CASTPAGTGNEKLFF
CDR3 DNA: TGTGCCAGCACTCCCGCGGGGACGGGGAATGAAAAACTGTTTTTT

clone size: -
J gene: TRBJ1-4
D gene: TRBD1
V gene: TRBV5-1
CDR3 protein: CASSLVGTGGEKLFF
CDR3 DNA: TGCGCCAGCAGCTTGGTGGGGACAGGGGGCGAAAAACTGTTTTTT

clone size: -
J gene: TRBJ2-1
D gene: -
V gene: TRBV14
CDR3 protein: CASSQESRSGEQFF
CDR3 DNA: TGTGCCAGCAGCCAAGAGTCCCGCTCGGGTGAGCAGTTCTTC

clone size: -
J gene: TRBJ1-2
D gene: TRBD1
V gene: TRBV6-1
CDR3 protein: CASSEAGGPYGYTF
CDR3 DNA: TGTGCCAGCAGTGAGGCAGGGGGCCCTTATGGCTACACCTTC

clone size: -
J gene: TRBJ2-1
D gene: TRBD1
V gene: TRBV11-3
CDR3 protein: CASSLAQGALGEQFF
CDR3 DNA: TGTGCCAGCAGCTTAGCCCAGGGGGCGCTTGGTGAGCAGTTCTTC

clone size: -
J gene: TRBJ1-1
D gene: TRBD1
V gene: TRBV28
CDR3 protein: CASSLGRGRRPGEAFF
CDR3 DNA: TGTGCCAGCAGTTTGGGCAGGGGGAGGCGTCCGGGTGAAGCTTTCTTT

clone size: -
J gene: TRBJ2-1
D gene: TRBD2
V gene: TRBV5-6
CDR3 protein: CASSLAFTSGRLANEQFF
CDR3 DNA: TGTGCCAGCAGCTTGGCGTTCACTAGCGGGAGGTTAGCCAATGAGCAGTTCTTC